The 18 T cell receptor beta chains below come from one sample, sequenced in a study of human versus mouse CDR3 diversity and MHC coevolution. Measured with immunoSEQ multiplex PCR; TCRdb has only the in-frame clones, and not every one. Of tens of thousands of clones in the sample, 92% were seen once. The sequencing input was naive CD4+ T cells from blood. Subset indicated: CD45RO-negative CD62L-positive naive CD4 T cells. These receptor sequences come from a person aged 30 to 69 in good health.

The rearrangement links TRBV10-3 to TRBJ2-1, with D perhaps matching TRBD2 (6 bases). V lost 4 bases and J lost 4, with 17 bases in between. Germline values: CDR1 ENHRY, CDR2 SYGVKD. The CDR3 is 16 amino acids. The DNA for the CDR3 is TGTGCCATCAGTGGGGGTAGCGGTGGGGAATACAATGAGCAGTTCTTC. Translated: CAISGGSGGEYNEQFF.

This chain joins TRBV7-6 and TRBJ2-5, with 9 bases identical to TRBD1. The CDR3 is 16 residues long. CDR1 is SGHVS, CDR2 FNYEAQ, per germline. V trimming: 0 bases; J trimming: 3 bases; junction bases outside the gene matches: 5. This CDR3 is CASSLAARTGEETQYF. In DNA, the CDR3 is TGTGCCAGCAGCTTAGCGGCCCGGACAGGGGAAGAGACCCAGTACTTC.

The genes are TRBV6-5 and TRBJ2-5, with 7 positions matching TRBD1. V was pared by 0 bases and J by 2 bases, with 3 bases of the junction left unmatched. Germline V gene lookup returns CDR1 MNHEY and CDR2 SVGAGI. This CDR3 comprises 15 residues. CDR3 in DNA: TGTGCCAGCAGTTACTCTCGGGACAGACAAGAGACCCAGTACTTC. Translated: CASSYSRDRQETQYF.

V and J are TRBV7-2 and TRBJ1-5; D may be TRBD1 (5 bases). CDR1 is SGHTA, CDR2 FQGNSA, per germline. The CDR3 spans 14 residues. V was shortened by 3 bases and J by 7 bases, with 13 bases between the two germline ends. The CDR3 reads CASSFQGGEQPQHF. In DNA form, the CDR3 reads TGTGCCAGCAGCTTTCAGGGCGGAGAACAGCCCCAGCATTTT.

The V and J genes are TRBV19 and TRBJ1-6; D is undetermined. The CDR3 runs 14 residues. Deletions cut 5 bases from V and 5 bases from J, with 10 bases between. Germline CDR1 is LNHDA and CDR2 is SQIVND (reference sequence). The CDR3 protein is CASSLDTHNSPLHF. Here the CDR3 DNA reads TGTGCCAGTAGTCTCGACACTCATAATTCACCCCTCCACTTT.

This sequence joins TRBV5-4 and TRBJ1-6; 9 bases fit TRBD1. Germline V CDR1 and CDR2: SGHNT, YYREEE (reference sequence). The J segment lost 7 bases and the V segment lost 0 bases, leaving 2 bases of the junction unmatched. The CDR3 is made up of 15 amino acids. As DNA, the CDR3 is TGTGCCAGCAGCTTGGGGGACAGGGCCAATTCACCCCTCCACTTT. The encoded protein is CASSLGDRANSPLHF.

Only one count was recorded for this clone. V usage is TRBV9 and J usage is TRBJ2-1; 11 bases are shared with TRBD2. V lost 3 bases and J lost 7; bases outside the gene matches: 9. Per the germline V gene, CDR1 is SGDLS and CDR2 is YYNGEE. The CDR3 is 16 residues long. CDR3 sequence reads: CASSARLAGTGNEQFF. In nucleotides, the CDR3 is TGTGCCAGCAGCGCCAGACTAGCGGGAACGGGAAATGAGCAGTTCTTC.

The chain links TRBV2 to TRBJ2-7; 7 bases are a match to TRBD1. There are 11 residues in the CDR3. The J segment lost 3 bases and the V segment lost 9 bases, leaving 2 bases of the junction unmatched. Per germline, CDR1 SNHLY and CDR2 FYNNEI. In nucleotides, the CDR3 is TGTGCCAGTGGACAGGACTACGAGCAGTACTTC. This codes for CASGQDYEQYF.

The chain employs TRBV30 and TRBJ2-3, with 9 bases aligning to TRBD2. The CDR3 has 14 amino acids. CDR1 is GTSNPN, CDR2 SVGIG, per germline (reference sequence). Unmatched junction bases numbered 3, after V lost 2 bases and J lost 3 bases. Written as DNA, the CDR3 is TGTGCCTGGAGTCCGGGACTAGCAACAGATACGCAGTATTTT. Encoded protein: CAWSPGLATDTQYF. Variable domain in full (rest from reference TRBV30 and TRBJ2-3): SQTIHQWPATLVQPVGSPLSLECTVEGTSNPNLYWYRQAAGRGLQLLFYSVGIGQISSEVPQNLSASRPQDRQFILSSKKLLLSDSGFYLCAWSPGLATDTQYFGPGTRLTVL.

This sequence joins TRBV19 and TRBJ1-4; D remains ambiguous. The ends were cut back, 6 bases at V and 8 bases at J, with 7 bases in the middle. This CDR3 is 11 amino acids long. Germline CDR1 is LNHDA and CDR2 is SQIVND (reference sequence). The CDR3 loop is CASRGGEKLFF. CDR3 in DNA: TGTGCCAGTAGGGGAGGGGAAAAACTGTTTTTT.

CDR3 residues: CASSLTASREAFF. CDR3 nucleotide sequence: TGTGCCAGCAGCTTGACCGCGAGCAGGGAAGCTTTCTTT. This chain uses TRBV7-8 with TRBJ1-1; D gene unclear. CDR3 length: 13 residues. With 3 bases removed from V and 8 bases from J, the gap between germline ends came to 13 bases. The germline CDR1 and CDR2 sequences are SGHVS and FQNEAQ.

This clone was observed a few times. The genes are TRBV6-4 and TRBJ1-2, with D uncertain. Trimming pared 2 bases from V and 4 bases from J, leaving 8 bases between. CDR3 length: 13 amino acids. Germline loops: CDR1 MRHNA, CDR2 SNTAGT. The CDR3 DNA reads as TGTGCCAGCAGTGACGCGGGAATCTATGGCTACACCTTC. Translation: CASSDAGIYGYTF.

The chain couples TRBV5-6 to TRBJ2-3, with D unresolved. Germline CDR1 reads SGHDT; CDR2 reads YYEEEE. The CDR3 totals 13 residues. V was trimmed by 0 bases and J by 2 bases, leaving 4 bases between them. CDR3 sequence: CASSLGDTDTQYF. CDR3 DNA sequence: TGTGCCAGCAGCTTGGGAGACACAGATACGCAGTATTTT.

The chain couples TRBV28 to TRBJ1-5, with D unresolved. This CDR3 has 16 amino acids. Germline assignment: CDR1 MDHEN and CDR2 SYDVKM. The ends were cut back, 5 bases at V and 0 bases at J, with 14 bases in the middle. Written as DNA, the CDR3 is TGTGCCAGCAGTCTGGGGAGGTGGCTTAGCAATCAGCCCCAGCATTTT. Amino acids: CASSLGRWLSNQPQHF.

The chain carries TRBV6-5 and TRBJ2-7; D possibly corresponds to TRBD1 (6 bases). Germline V lookup: CDR1 MNHEY, CDR2 SVGAGI. The CDR3 is 14 residues long. Trimming took 0 bases from V and 7 from J, leaving 13 bases between them. For the CDR3, the DNA is TGTGCCAGCAGTTACTCGACACAGGGCAGGGAGCAGTACTTC. It is translated as CASSYSTQGREQYF.

The CDR3 region is CASSLGLAGVHEQYF. The CDR3 region has the DNA TGTGCCAGCAGCTTAGGTCTAGCGGGAGTCCACGAGCAGTACTTC. The V gene is TRBV7-9, the J gene TRBJ2-7, with 10 bases lining up with TRBD2. The CDR3 has 15 residues. The germline CDR1 and CDR2 sequences are SEHNR and FQNEAQ (reference sequence). The J segment lost 5 bases and the V segment lost 1 base, leaving 5 bases of the junction unmatched.

The V gene is TRBV4-1, the J gene TRBJ2-7; TRBD1 matches at 9 bases. Germline V gene lookup returns CDR1 MGHRA and CDR2 YSYEKL. J gave up 0 bases and V 0 bases, and 6 bases lay outside the gene matches. This CDR3 has 17 amino acids. CDR3 region: CASSQEGWDRDSYEQYF. CDR3 bases: TGCGCCAGCAGCCAAGAAGGGTGGGACAGGGACTCCTACGAGCAGTACTTC.

V gene TRBV7-2 combines with J gene TRBJ2-2; 7 bases are shared with TRBD1. CDR1 is SGHTA, CDR2 FQGNSA, per germline. The CDR3 loop spans 15 amino acids. V shed 2 bases, J shed 3 bases, and the junction held 3 bases outside the gene matches. CDR3 nucleotides: TGTGCCAGCAGCTTAATTACAGGGGACACCGGGGAGCTGTTTTTT. It specifies CASSLITGDTGELFF. The full variable domain, completed using reference TRBV7-2 and TRBJ2-2, is GAGVSQSPSNKVTEKGKDVELRCDPISGHTALYWYRQSLGQGLEFLIYFQGNSAPDKSGLPSDRFSAERTGGSVSTLTIQRTQQEDSAVYLCASSLITGDTGELFFGEGSRLTVL.